This T cell receptor beta chain was obtained from a study of blood T cell repertoires in COVID-19. Background on the study: Sources were T cells, B-cell-depleted T cells, or PBMCs; the material itself was cDNA or gDNA.

With 5 bases removed from V and 3 bases from J, the gap between germline ends came to 17 bases. The V gene's germline CDR1 is SGHAT and CDR2 FQNNGV. The CDR3 covers 15 residues. Some clones are missing from TCRdb's copy, which holds only in-frame ones; the method was immunoSEQ multiplex PCR. The sample yields around 400,000 clones, roughly 88% seen once. Which cohort a participant joined came from the clinical history participants gave. Shortly before study entry, within 2 weeks, exposed participants had met a COVID-19 case. Sequencing input: PBMCs or T cells enriched from blood (not recorded which). J is TRBJ2-7 and V is TRBV11-2; weak D call: TRBD2 (5 bases). The origin of this receptor is a woman aged 18-29 years who had been exposed to COVID-19. The CDR3 DNA reads as TGTGCCAGCAGCGAAGAGAGGACGGACTTCTACGAGCAGTACTTC. Translating gives CASSEERTDFYEQYF.